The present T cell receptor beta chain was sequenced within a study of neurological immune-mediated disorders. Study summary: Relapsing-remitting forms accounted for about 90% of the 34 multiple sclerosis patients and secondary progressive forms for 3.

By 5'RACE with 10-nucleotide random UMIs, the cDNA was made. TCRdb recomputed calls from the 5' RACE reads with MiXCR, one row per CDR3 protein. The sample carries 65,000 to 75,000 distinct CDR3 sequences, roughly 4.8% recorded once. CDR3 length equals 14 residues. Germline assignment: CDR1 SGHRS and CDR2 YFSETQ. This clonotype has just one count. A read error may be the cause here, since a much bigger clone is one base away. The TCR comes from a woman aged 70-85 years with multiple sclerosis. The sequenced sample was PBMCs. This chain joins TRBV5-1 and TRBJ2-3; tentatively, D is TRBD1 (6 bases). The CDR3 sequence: CASSPGQFADKQYF. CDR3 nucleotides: TGCGCCAGCAGCCCCGGACAGTTCGCAGATAAGCAGTATTTT.